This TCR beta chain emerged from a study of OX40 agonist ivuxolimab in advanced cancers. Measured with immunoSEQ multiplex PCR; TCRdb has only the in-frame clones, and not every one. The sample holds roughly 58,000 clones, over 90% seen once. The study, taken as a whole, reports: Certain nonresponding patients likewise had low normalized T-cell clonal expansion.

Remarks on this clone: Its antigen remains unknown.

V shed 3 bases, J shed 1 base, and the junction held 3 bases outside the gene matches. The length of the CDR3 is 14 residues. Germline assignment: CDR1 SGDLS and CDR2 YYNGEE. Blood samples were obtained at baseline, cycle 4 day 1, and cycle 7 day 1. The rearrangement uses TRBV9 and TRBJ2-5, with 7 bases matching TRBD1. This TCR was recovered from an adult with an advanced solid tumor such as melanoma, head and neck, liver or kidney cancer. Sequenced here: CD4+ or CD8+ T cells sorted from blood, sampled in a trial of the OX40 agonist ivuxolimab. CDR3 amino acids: CASSARDSQETQYF. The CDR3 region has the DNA TGTGCCAGCAGCGCCAGGGACAGCCAAGAGACCCAGTACTTC.